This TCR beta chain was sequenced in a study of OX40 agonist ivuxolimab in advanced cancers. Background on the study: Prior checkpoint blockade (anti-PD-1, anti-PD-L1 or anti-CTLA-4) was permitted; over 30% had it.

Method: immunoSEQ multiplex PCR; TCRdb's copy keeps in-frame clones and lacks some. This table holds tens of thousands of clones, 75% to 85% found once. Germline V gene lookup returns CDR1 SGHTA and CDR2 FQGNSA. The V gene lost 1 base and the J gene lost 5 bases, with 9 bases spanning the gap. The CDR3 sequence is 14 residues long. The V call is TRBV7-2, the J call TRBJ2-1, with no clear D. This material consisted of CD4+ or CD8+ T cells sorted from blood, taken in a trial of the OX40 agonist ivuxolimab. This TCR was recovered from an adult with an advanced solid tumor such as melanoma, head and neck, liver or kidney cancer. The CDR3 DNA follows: TGTGCCAGCAGCTTAGTCCCGCAGAACAATGAGCAGTTCTTC. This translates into CASSLVPQNNEQFF.